This TCR beta chain was observed in a study of T cell responses to AZD1222 COVID-19 vaccine. CDR1 MNHEY and CDR2 SVGAGI come from the germline V gene. Trimming pared 6 bases from V and 0 bases from J, leaving 8 bases between. This CDR3 contains 13 residues. Assay: immunoSEQ multiplex PCR; the TCRdb copy retains only in-frame clones and omits some. The data contain about 100,000 clones, 70% to 90% of them singletons. Pooled samples include second doses given at about 4 or 12 weeks. Here the sequenced sample was peripheral blood, taken 28 days after the second AZD1222 dose. The receptor comes from an adult who received the AZD1222 COVID-19 vaccine. The chain uses TRBV6-5 and TRBJ1-1, with unresolved D. The DNA for the CDR3 is TGTGCCAGCAGGGGAGGCATGAACACTGAAGCTTTCTTT. Residues: CASRGGMNTEAFF.